One sample yielded the 15 T cell receptor beta chains listed below, sequenced in a study of blood T cell repertoires in COVID-19. Sequencing used immunoSEQ multiplex PCR; TCRdb keeps in-frame clones, though not all of them. The sample includes about 260,000 clones, around 89% of them seen just once. Sequencing was performed on PBMCs or T cells enriched from blood (not recorded which). The source is a man in his fifties who had been exposed to COVID-19.

The chain is built from TRBV27 and TRBJ2-3; 10 bases are a match to TRBD2. Germline-derived CDR1 and CDR2 are MNHEY and SMNVEV (reference sequence). With 5 bases clipped from V and 2 bases from J, the junction kept 7 bases outside the gene matches. The CDR3 spans 16 residues. The CDR3 coding sequence is TGTGCCAGCAGTCGATGGACTAGCGGATTCACAGATACGCAGTATTTT. It codes for CASSRWTSGFTDTQYF.

This chain joins TRBV21-1 and TRBJ1-6; no DNA check was done on the table's D call, TRBD1. TRBV21-1 is labeled a pseudogene. The CDR3 runs 20 residues. In DNA form, the CDR3 reads TGTGCCAGCACCAACCACAGGGGGCTTAGAAGGGTTTCCTATAATTCACCCCTCCACTTT. It encodes CASTNHRGLRRVSYNSPLHF.

The rearrangement uses TRBV5-4 and TRBJ2-3; 12 bases fit TRBD2. The CDR3 sequence is 18 residues long. V was clipped by 7 bases and J by 0 bases; unmatched bases: 12. Germline CDR1 is SGHNT and CDR2 is YYREEE (reference sequence). For the CDR3, the DNA is TGTGCCAGCGCGACCGGCCTAGCGGGAGGGGTGAGCACAGATACGCAGTATTTT. Protein product: CASATGLAGGVSTDTQYF.

The CDR3, as DNA: TGTGCCAGCAGCGAACGTCGGGGGGCGGTTATAAATGAAAAACTGTTTTTT. Its protein product is CASSERRGAVINEKLFF. V usage is TRBV14 and J usage is TRBJ1-4, with D possibly matching TRBD1 (6 bases). This CDR3 spans 17 amino acids. The V end lost 5 bases, the J end lost 5 bases, and 21 bases lay between the germline ends. Germline V lookup: CDR1 SGHDN, CDR2 FVKESK.

Only one count was recorded for this clone. The chain joins TRBV27 to TRBJ1-3; D gene unclear. Looked up from germline, CDR1 is MNHEY and CDR2 is SMNVEV (reference sequence). The CDR3 is made up of 13 amino acids. Deletions cut 1 base from V and 2 bases from J, with 3 bases between. CDR3 amino acids: CASSLFAGNTIYF. The CDR3 region has the DNA TGTGCCAGCAGTTTATTCGCTGGAAACACCATATATTTT.

The chain is built from TRBV24-1 and TRBJ1-5; 7 positions agree with TRBD1. The V segment lost 4 bases and the J segment 7 bases; nucleotides outside the gene matches: 9. The CDR3 runs 15 residues. Per the germline V gene, CDR1 is KGHDR and CDR2 is SFDVKD. Here the CDR3 reads CATSDPRQGGQPQHF. In DNA form, the CDR3 reads TGTGCCACCAGTGACCCCCGACAGGGAGGACAGCCCCAGCATTTT.

The rearrangement joins TRBV6-5 to TRBJ1-1; no firm D call. V lost 11 bases to trimming and J lost 5 bases, with 21 bases between them. The CDR3 runs 14 residues. Germline CDR1 MNHEY, CDR2 SVGAGI. CDR3 bases: TGTGCCGGTACTGCCCTGGGGAGGTCGACTGAAGCTTTCTTT. This encodes CAGTALGRSTEAFF.

This chain uses TRBV6-5 with TRBJ1-1; possible D gene TRBD1, 5 bases. This CDR3 comprises 15 residues. The germline V gene has CDR1 MNHEY and CDR2 SVGAGI. Trimming removed 5 bases at V and 5 bases at J, with 18 bases between. CDR3 coding DNA: TGTGCCAGCAGTCTTTTCCAGGGTCTGGGGACTGAAGCTTTCTTT. As protein: CASSLFQGLGTEAFF.

This chain connects TRBV27 to TRBJ2-3; D remains unclear. There are 13 residues in the CDR3. The V gene lost 5 bases and the J gene lost 5 bases, with 11 bases spanning the gap. The germline V gene encodes CDR1 MNHEY and CDR2 SMNVEV (reference sequence). The CDR3 is CASSPNLRDTQYF. The CDR3 DNA reads as TGTGCCAGCAGTCCTAACCTGAGAGATACGCAGTATTTT.

The chain uses TRBV6-5 and TRBJ1-1, with no clear D. Looked up from germline, CDR1 is MNHEY and CDR2 is SVGAGI. The CDR3 is 14 residues long. V was clipped by 2 bases and J by 1 base, with 8 bases between them. Written as DNA, the CDR3 is TGTGCCAGCAGTTACACAACCTCGAACACTGAAGCTTTCTTT. This encodes CASSYTTSNTEAFF.

This chain uses TRBV9 with TRBJ1-2; possible D gene TRBD1, 6 bases. CDR1 and CDR2 (germline): SGDLS, YYNGEE. This CDR3 contains 16 residues. V lost 3 bases to trimming and J lost 4 bases, with 19 bases between them. The CDR3 DNA follows: TGTGCCAGCAGCGGCAATTCGATCAGGGGTTTCTATGGCTACACCTTC. This encodes CASSGNSIRGFYGYTF.

The CDR3 protein is CASSQMGLFREQFF. CDR3 nucleotides: TGTGCCAGCAGCCAGATGGGACTCTTTCGTGAGCAGTTCTTC. The V gene is TRBV4-2, the J gene TRBJ2-1, with D possibly matching TRBD2 (6 bases). The CDR3 is made up of 14 amino acids. Between the trimmed V and J ends, which lost 3 bases and 9 bases, there was a span of 15 bases. Germline CDR1 and CDR2: LGHNA and YNFKEQ.

The CDR3 nucleotides read TGTGCCAGCAGTTGGGGGGGCGGCTACACCTTC. Its translation: CASSWGGGYTF. V is TRBV28 and J is TRBJ1-2; perhaps TRBD1 as D (6 bases). V was trimmed by 4 bases and J by 8 bases, leaving 8 bases between them. The CDR3 is 11 amino acids. The germline V gene has CDR1 MDHEN and CDR2 SYDVKM.

The J gene is TRBJ2-2, the V gene TRBV12-5, with a tentative D call TRBD2 (5 bases). The germline gives CDR1 LGHNT, CDR2 FRNRAP. There are 21 residues in the CDR3. V was shortened by 5 bases and J by 5 bases, with 33 bases between the two germline ends. CDR3 region: CASGLPDFGKPSASRTGELFF. CDR3 DNA sequence: TGTGCTAGTGGTCTGCCGGATTTTGGGAAACCTTCAGCTAGCAGAACCGGGGAGCTGTTTTTT.

V and J are TRBV7-9 and TRBJ1-1; D perhaps matches TRBD1 (5 bases). Trimming stripped 3 bases from V and 4 bases from J, with 15 bases between. This CDR3 has 15 amino acids. Germline assignment: CDR1 SEHNR and CDR2 FQNEAQ (reference sequence). The DNA for the CDR3 is TGTGCCAGCAGCTTCGCCGGGGGGTTGGGCACTGAAGCTTTCTTT. Protein sequence: CASSFAGGLGTEAFF.